These T cell receptor beta chains were read from a single sample in a study of beta chain features in type 1 diabetes. Generated by immunoSEQ multiplex PCR, the TCRdb table keeps only in-frame clones and is missing some. The profile shows 130,000 or so clones, over 8% of them singletons. Sequenced material: central memory CD4+ T cells from blood. The source is a woman in her thirties or forties in good health. The CDR3 runs from the conserved cysteine through the conserved F or W. Fields, in order: J gene, D gene, clone size, V gene, CDR3 DNA, CDR3 protein. A D gene is named only where the DNA matches it firmly. Not every row has a clone size; where given, it reads once, few, many or a size class.

J: TRBJ1-5
D: -
size: few
V: TRBV7-2
DNA: TGTGCCAGCAGCCGGGACATCTCTCAGCCCCAGCATTTT
CDR3: CASSRDISQPQHF

J: TRBJ2-1
D: TRBD2
size: few
V: TRBV18
DNA: TGTGCCAGCTCACCTGCTAGCGGGGGGGCGTACAATGAGCAGTTCTTC
CDR3: CASSPASGGAYNEQFF

J: TRBJ2-6
D: TRBD2
size: -
V: TRBV5-4
DNA: TGTGCCAGCAGCCTATCAAGCGGGGGTTCTCGGGCCAACGTCCTGACTTTC
CDR3: CASSLSSGGSRANVLTF

J: TRBJ1-5
D: -
size: few
V: TRBV5-1
DNA: TGCGCCAGCAGTCCCGCCGGGGAGCCCTTAATCCCCCAGCATTTT
CDR3: CASSPAGEPLIPQHF

J: TRBJ2-1
D: -
size: few
V: TRBV19
DNA: TGTGCCAGTAGTTTCCTTCAGGGGGGCTTTTACAATGAGCAGTTCTTC
CDR3: CASSFLQGGFYNEQFF

J: TRBJ2-5
D: TRBD2
size: -
V: TRBV7-9
DNA: TGTGCCAGCAGCTTCTTCGGGGGGGGCCGGGAGACCCAGTACTTC
CDR3: CASSFFGGGRETQYF

J: TRBJ1-3
D: -
size: few
V: TRBV29-1
DNA: TGCAGCGTTGGAGACAGCTCTGGAAACACCATATATTTT
CDR3: CSVGDSSGNTIYF

J: TRBJ2-7
D: TRBD1
size: few
V: TRBV5-1
DNA: TGCGCCAGCAGCTCGCCGGGACAGATCTACGAGCAGTACTTC
CDR3: CASSSPGQIYEQYF

J: TRBJ2-6
D: -
size: few
V: TRBV27
DNA: TGTGCCAGCAGTTTCTCATTCGGGACACATACCTCTGGGGCCAACGTCCTGACTTTC
CDR3: CASSFSFGTHTSGANVLTF

J: TRBJ1-1
D: TRBD1
size: few
V: TRBV7-2
DNA: TGTGCCAGCAGCACAGCTTCGACAGGGCGGCGGGGCACTGAAGCTTTCTTT
CDR3: CASSTASTGRRGTEAFF

J: TRBJ1-4
D: -
size: few
V: TRBV4-3
DNA: TGCGCCAGCAGCCAAGGGCGGGGGGGTTATGAAAAACTGTTTTTT
CDR3: CASSQGRGGYEKLFF

J: TRBJ2-3
D: -
size: few
V: TRBV5-1
DNA: TGCGCCAGCAGCTTGGCCAGGGGTAAAAGCACAGATACGCAGTATTTT
CDR3: CASSLARGKSTDTQYF

J: TRBJ2-5
D: -
size: few
V: TRBV2
DNA: TGTGCCAGCAGTCCTCGGACCGGGACACAAGAGACCCAGTACTTC
CDR3: CASSPRTGTQETQYF

J: TRBJ2-1
D: TRBD1
size: few
V: TRBV4-1
DNA: TGCGCCAGCAGCCAAGCCGGGGACAGGGGGAGGAAGGAGCAGTTCTTC
CDR3: CASSQAGDRGRKEQFF

J: TRBJ2-1
D: TRBD1
size: many
V: TRBV6-4
DNA: TGTGCCAGCCGACCTTCGACAGGGGACTACAATGAGCAGTTCTTC
CDR3: CASRPSTGDYNEQFF

J: TRBJ2-7
D: TRBD2
size: -
V: TRBV5-1
DNA: TGCGCCAGCAGCCTCAGCGGGGGAAAACCCTACGAGCAGTACTTC
CDR3: CASSLSGGKPYEQYF

J: TRBJ1-1
D: TRBD1
size: few
V: TRBV5-1
DNA: TGCGCCAGCAGCTTCGTTACAGGGGACACTGAAGCTTTCTTT
CDR3: CASSFVTGDTEAFF

J: TRBJ2-5
D: -
size: few
V: TRBV7-2
DNA: TGCGCCAGCAGCCCCGGACTGATCCAGGAGACCCAGTACTTC
CDR3: CASSPGLIQETQYF

J: TRBJ1-6
D: -
size: once
V: TRBV4-1
DNA: TGCGCCAGCAGCCAAGAACCCTCGGGGGGGAATAATTCACCCCTCCACTTT
CDR3: CASSQEPSGGNNSPLHF

J: TRBJ2-3
D: TRBD2
size: -
V: TRBV4-2
DNA: TGTGCCAGCAGCCAAGGGAGTAGCGGGGGATACACAGATACGCAGTATTTT
CDR3: CASSQGSSGGYTDTQYF

J: TRBJ1-5
D: TRBD1
size: few
V: TRBV25-1
DNA: TGTGCCACCTCCGGGACAGGGTATAATCAGCCCCAGCATTTT
CDR3: CATSGTGYNQPQHF

J: TRBJ1-2
D: -
size: -
V: TRBV14
DNA: TGTGCCAGCAGCCAAGACGTCCGGAGGGAATATGCTAACTATGGCTACACCTTC
CDR3: CASSQDVRREYANYGYTF

J: TRBJ2-3
D: -
size: few
V: TRBV5-1
DNA: TGCGCCAGCAGCTTGGGGCCTTCACGGGCAGATACGCAGTATTTT
CDR3: CASSLGPSRADTQYF

J: TRBJ2-1
D: -
size: -
V: TRBV29-1
DNA: TGCAGCCTCGGACAGATACAATACGGTGAGCAGTTCTTC
CDR3: CSLGQIQYGEQFF

J: TRBJ2-5
D: -
size: few
V: TRBV11-2
DNA: TGTGCCAGCAGCTTAGGCCTAGCGCGCGAGACCCAGTACTTC
CDR3: CASSLGLARETQYF

J: TRBJ1-2
D: TRBD1
size: few
V: TRBV19
DNA: TGTGCCAGTAGGAATACAGGGGCGCTCTATGGCTACACCTTC
CDR3: CASRNTGALYGYTF

J: TRBJ1-1
D: -
size: few
V: TRBV29-1
DNA: TGCAGCGTTGAAGTTCTAGGAGGCTATAACACTGAAGCTTTCTTT
CDR3: CSVEVLGGYNTEAFF